The 13 T cell receptor beta chains given below trace back to one sample, sequenced in a study of PD-1 blockade in classical Hodgkin lymphoma. Clones were sequenced by immunoSEQ multiplex PCR, and TCRdb holds only the in-frame ones, with some missing. The sample shows approximately 12,000 clones, less than 80% of them seen only once. Each of the patients experienced relapse following autologous stem cell transplantation, and their brentuximab vedotin exposure differed. This specimen consisted of peripheral blood mononuclear cells (PBMCs), obtained at baseline. The origin of the receptors is a human donor with classical Hodgkin lymphoma.

The chain couples TRBV5-6 to TRBJ1-1; D is undetermined. CDR1 is SGHDT and CDR2 is YYEEEE in the germline V gene. Trimming took 1 base from V and 4 from J, leaving 8 bases between them. The CDR3 loop spans 13 amino acids. CDR3 amino acids: CASSLHRGTEAFF. Here the CDR3 DNA reads TGTGCCAGCAGCTTGCATCGGGGCACTGAAGCTTTCTTT.

The rearrangement joins TRBV6-1 to TRBJ1-4; D is uncertain. CDR3 size: 16 residues. V lost 4 bases to trimming and J lost 4 bases, with 16 bases between them. Per germline, CDR1 MNHNS and CDR2 SASEGT. CDR3 sequence reads: CASSVDRRAFNEKLFF. The CDR3 DNA sequence: TGTGCCAGCAGTGTCGATCGGAGGGCGTTTAATGAAAAACTGTTTTTT.

The chain employs TRBV7-2 and TRBJ2-1; no clear D. The CDR3 is made up of 15 amino acids. V was shortened by 2 bases and J by 4 bases, with 12 bases between the two germline ends. Germline V gene lookup returns CDR1 SGHTA and CDR2 FQGNSA. In DNA, the CDR3 is TGTGCCAGCAGCTTATCTCGCGGAACTTACAATGAGCAGTTCTTC. Its translation: CASSLSRGTYNEQFF.

V usage is TRBV9 and J usage is TRBJ1-4, with D possibly being TRBD1 (6 bases). Trimming removed 4 bases from V and 4 bases from J, with 11 bases in between. The CDR3 is 14 amino acids. CDR1 is SGDLS and CDR2 is YYNGEE in the germline V gene. The CDR3 DNA reads as TGTGCCAGCAGCAGACAGGAAAATAATGAAAAACTGTTTTTT. Its translation is CASSRQENNEKLFF.

The chain links TRBV4-3 to TRBJ1-5; maybe TRBD1 (5 bases). The CDR3 contains 13 residues. Trimming removed 8 bases from V and 6 bases from J, with 14 bases in between. Germline CDR1 reads LGHNA; CDR2 reads YSLEER. The CDR3 nucleotides are TGCGCCAGCGCCCGGGACCCGGGTCAGCCCCAGCATTTT. As protein: CASARDPGQPQHF.

The chain employs TRBV28 and TRBJ1-2; 8 nucleotides match TRBD1. V gave up 6 bases and J gave up 14 bases; unmatched junction bases: 8. CDR3 length: 11 amino acids. Germline V gives CDR1 MDHEN, CDR2 SYDVKM. The CDR3 loop reads CASRLRGRRTF. CDR3 bases: TGTGCCAGCAGACTCAGGGGGCGTAGAACCTTC.

The chain combines TRBV6-1 with TRBJ2-1, with D perhaps TRBD1 or TRBD2 (6 bases each). The V gene's germline CDR1 is MNHNS and CDR2 SASEGT. Deletions cut 6 bases from V and 6 bases from J, with 12 bases between. This CDR3 comprises 13 residues. CDR3 coding DNA: TGTGCCAGCAGGGCGGGACAATCCAATGAGCAGTTCTTC. Translated, it gives CASRAGQSNEQFF.

J is TRBJ1-2 and V is TRBV27, with a tentative D call TRBD1 (6 bases). Germline-derived CDR1 and CDR2 are MNHEY and SMNVEV (reference sequence). Trimming pared 6 bases from V and 5 bases from J, leaving 19 bases between. The length of the CDR3 is 15 residues. The CDR3 loop is CASRTSAGVKYGYTF. In DNA, the CDR3 is TGTGCCAGCAGAACTAGTGCAGGGGTTAAATATGGCTACACCTTC.

The chain recombines TRBV4-3 with TRBJ1-4; TRBD1 is a possible D gene (5 bases). Trimming shortened V by 4 bases and J by 2 bases, and 11 bases separated the two germline ends. There are 15 residues in the CDR3. Germline CDR1 and CDR2: LGHNA and YSLEER. The CDR3 region has the DNA TGCGCCAGCAGCCCGGGGTGGGGGACTAATGAAAAACTGTTTTTT. Translation: CASSPGWGTNEKLFF.

The gene calls are TRBV9 and TRBJ1-2; D might be TRBD1 (6 bases). The CDR3 spans 15 residues. Trimming removed 1 base from V and 0 bases from J, with 10 bases in between. Germline-derived CDR1 and CDR2 are SGDLS and YYNGEE. CDR3 region: CASSVSGTPNYGYTF. For the CDR3, the DNA is TGTGCCAGCAGCGTATCTGGGACACCTAACTATGGCTACACCTTC.

This rearrangement joins TRBV5-4 to TRBJ2-1; TRBD2 matches 8 bases. Trimming removed 4 bases from V and 9 bases from J; junction bases left unmatched: 6. The CDR3 runs 13 residues. CDR1 is SGHNT, CDR2 YYREEE, per germline (reference sequence). The CDR3 spells CASSVAGRGEQFF. The DNA for the CDR3 is TGTGCCAGCAGCGTAGCGGGAAGGGGTGAGCAGTTCTTC.

This clone showed up just once. The chain is built from TRBV4-3 and TRBJ1-4, with a weak D call TRBD1 (5 bases). V was trimmed by 2 bases and J by 8 bases, leaving 15 bases between them. The CDR3 contains 15 residues. Germline CDR1 is LGHNA and CDR2 is YSLEER. The CDR3 region is CASSQNRQLSEKLFF. The DNA of the CDR3 is TGCGCCAGCAGCCAAAATCGACAGCTATCCGAAAAACTGTTTTTT.

The chain combines TRBV6-5 with TRBJ2-7; 14 bases are a match to TRBD2. Germline CDR1 MNHEY, CDR2 SVGAGI. There are 15 residues in the CDR3. J was trimmed by 3 bases and V by 5 bases; bases with no gene match: 3. CDR3 in DNA: TGTGCCAGCAGTCGCGGGACTAGCGGGAGCTACGAGCAGTACTTC. Translated: CASSRGTSGSYEQYF.